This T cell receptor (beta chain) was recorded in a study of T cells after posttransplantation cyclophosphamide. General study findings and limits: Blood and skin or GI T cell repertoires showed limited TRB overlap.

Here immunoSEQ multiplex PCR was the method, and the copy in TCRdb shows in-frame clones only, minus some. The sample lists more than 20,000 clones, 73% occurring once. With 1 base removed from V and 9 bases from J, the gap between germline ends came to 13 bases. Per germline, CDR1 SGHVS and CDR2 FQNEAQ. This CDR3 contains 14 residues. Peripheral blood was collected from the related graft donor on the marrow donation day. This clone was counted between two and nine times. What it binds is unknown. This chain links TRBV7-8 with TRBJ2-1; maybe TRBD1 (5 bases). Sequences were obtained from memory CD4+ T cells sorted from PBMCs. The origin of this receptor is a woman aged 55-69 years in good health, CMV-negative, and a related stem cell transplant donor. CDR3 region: CASSLGTGYFEQFF. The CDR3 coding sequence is TGTGCCAGCAGCTTAGGCACAGGATATTTTGAGCAGTTCTTC. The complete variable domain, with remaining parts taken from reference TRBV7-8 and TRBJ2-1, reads GAGVSQSPRYKVAKRGQDVALRCDPISGHVSLFWYQQALGQGPEFLTYFQNEAQLDKSGLPSDRFFAERPEGSVSTLKIQRTQQEDSAVYLCASSLGTGYFEQFFGPGTRLTVL.